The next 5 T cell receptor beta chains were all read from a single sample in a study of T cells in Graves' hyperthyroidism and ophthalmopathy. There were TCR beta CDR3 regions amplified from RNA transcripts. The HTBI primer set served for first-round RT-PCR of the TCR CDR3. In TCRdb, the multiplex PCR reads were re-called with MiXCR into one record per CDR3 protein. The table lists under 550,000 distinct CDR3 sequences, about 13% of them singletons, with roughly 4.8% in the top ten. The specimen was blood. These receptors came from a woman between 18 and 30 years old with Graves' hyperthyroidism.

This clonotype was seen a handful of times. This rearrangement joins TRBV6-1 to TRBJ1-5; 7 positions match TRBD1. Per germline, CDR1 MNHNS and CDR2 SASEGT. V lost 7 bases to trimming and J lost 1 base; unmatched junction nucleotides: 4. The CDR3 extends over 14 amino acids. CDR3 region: CASNDRASNQPQHF. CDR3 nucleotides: TGTGCCAGCAACGACAGGGCAAGCAATCAGCCCCAGCATTTT.

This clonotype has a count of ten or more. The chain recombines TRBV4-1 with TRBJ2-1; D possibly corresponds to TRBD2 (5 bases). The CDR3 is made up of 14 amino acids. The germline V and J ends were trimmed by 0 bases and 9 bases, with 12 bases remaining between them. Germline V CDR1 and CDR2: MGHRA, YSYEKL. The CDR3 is CASSQEPSLSEQFF. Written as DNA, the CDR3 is TGCGCCAGCAGCCAAGAGCCTAGCCTTAGTGAGCAGTTCTTC.

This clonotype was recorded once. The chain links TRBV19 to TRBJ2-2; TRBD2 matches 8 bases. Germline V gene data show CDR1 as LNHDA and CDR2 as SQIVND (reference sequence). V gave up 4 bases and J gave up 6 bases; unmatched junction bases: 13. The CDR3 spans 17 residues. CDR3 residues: CASSTHLAGSGAGELFF. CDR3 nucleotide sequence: TGTGCCAGTAGTACTCATTTAGCGGGAAGTGGGGCCGGGGAGCTGTTTTTT.

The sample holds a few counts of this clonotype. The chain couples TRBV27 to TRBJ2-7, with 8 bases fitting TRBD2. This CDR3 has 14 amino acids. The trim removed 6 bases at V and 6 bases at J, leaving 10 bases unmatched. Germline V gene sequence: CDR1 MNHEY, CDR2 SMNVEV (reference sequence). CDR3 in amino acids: CASRAAGELTEQYF. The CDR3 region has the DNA TGTGCCAGCAGGGCAGCGGGAGAGTTGACCGAGCAGTACTTC.

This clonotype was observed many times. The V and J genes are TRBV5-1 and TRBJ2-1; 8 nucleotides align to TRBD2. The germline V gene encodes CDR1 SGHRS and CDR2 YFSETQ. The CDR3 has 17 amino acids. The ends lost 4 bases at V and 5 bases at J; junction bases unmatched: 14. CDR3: CASSTGGVAGPDNEQFF. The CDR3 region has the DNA TGCGCCAGCAGCACGGGGGGAGTAGCGGGGCCAGACAATGAGCAGTTCTTC.